A single sample gave rise to the 32 T cell receptor beta chains below, sequenced in a study of graft-versus-host responses after intestinal transplantation. Profiling relied on immunoSEQ multiplex PCR, and the TCRdb table lists in-frame clones only, not all of them. The sample shows tens of thousands of clones, about 80% of them seen only once. These receptors' targets are unknown. The sample consisted of unstimulated CD4+ T cells sorted from spleen or lymph node cells, taken before intestinal transplant. The receptors shown here come from a human donor who received an intestinal transplant.

V usage is TRBV5-6 and J usage is TRBJ1-1; unclear D gene. Trimming left V 4 bases short and J 1 base short, with 5 bases between. This CDR3 is 12 amino acids long. CDR1 and CDR2 (germline): SGHDT, YYEEEE. CDR3 residues: CASSRQNTEAFF. CDR3 in DNA: TGTGCCAGCAGCCGACAGAACACTGAAGCTTTCTTT.

The table lists this clone with a few counts. V usage is TRBV11-1 and J usage is TRBJ2-3; TRBD1 is a possible D gene (5 bases). CDR1 is SGHAT, CDR2 FQDESV, per germline (reference sequence). V gave up 2 bases and J gave up 2 bases, with 8 bases separating them. The CDR3 extends over 14 amino acids. CDR3 sequence reads: CASSLYRNTDTQYF. The CDR3, as DNA: TGTGCCAGCAGCTTATACAGGAACACAGATACGCAGTATTTT.

The rearrangement joins TRBV10-3 to TRBJ2-7; the match to TRBD2 covers 8 bases. The J segment lost 6 bases and the V segment lost 7 bases, leaving 8 bases of the junction unmatched. Germline loops: CDR1 ENHRY, CDR2 SYGVKD. The CDR3 is made up of 13 amino acids. The CDR3 loop reads CAITAREVSEQYF. CDR3 DNA: TGTGCCATCACAGCGCGGGAGGTGTCCGAGCAGTACTTC.

For the CDR3, the DNA is TGCAGCGTTGGGCGGCAGGGGGCTGGCGAGCAGTACTTC. It translates to CSVGRQGAGEQYF. V usage is TRBV29-1 and J usage is TRBJ2-7; TRBD1 aligns across 8 bases. The V segment lost 4 bases and the J segment 6 bases; nucleotides outside the gene matches: 8. The CDR3 runs to 13 residues. Germline lookup yields CDR1 SQVTM and CDR2 ANQGSEA.

V usage is TRBV13 and J usage is TRBJ2-4, with TRBD1 identical over 7 bases. V lost 5 bases to trimming and J lost 0 bases; unmatched junction nucleotides: 7. Looked up from germline, CDR1 is PRHDT and CDR2 is FYEKMQ (reference sequence). CDR3 length equals 16 residues. CDR3 in amino acids: CASSPGTELAKNIQYF. The CDR3 DNA reads TGTGCCAGCAGCCCCGGGACAGAACTAGCCAAAAACATTCAGTACTTC.

The rearrangement uses TRBV2 and TRBJ1-2; 8 bases are a match to TRBD1. With V trimmed by 6 bases and J by 4 bases, 4 bases remained unmatched. The CDR3 spans 13 residues. CDR1 and CDR2 from the germline V gene are SNHLY and FYNNEI. CDR3 DNA: TGTGCCAGCAGGCTGACAGGGGCCTATGGCTACACCTTC. Amino acid sequence: CASRLTGAYGYTF.

J is TRBJ1-6 and V is TRBV5-1; TRBD1 agrees at 9 bases. Germline CDR1 and CDR2: SGHRS and YFSETQ. CDR3 length: 14 amino acids. The junction had 0 bases not matched to a gene; V was cut back by 3 bases and J by 5 bases. DNA of the CDR3: TGCGCCAGCAGCTGGACAGGGGATAATTCACCCCTCCACTTT. Translation gives CASSWTGDNSPLHF. Supplemented by reference TRBV5-1 and TRBJ1-6, the full variable domain reads KAGVTQTPRYLIKTRGQQVTLSCSPISGHRSVSWYQQTPGQGLQFLFEYFSETQRNKGNFPGRFSGRQFSNSRSEMNVSTLELGDSALYLCASSWTGDNSPLHFGNGTRLTVT.

This chain connects TRBV10-1 to TRBJ2-7, with 10 bases aligning to TRBD1. CDR3 length equals 14 residues. V shed 11 bases, J shed 6 bases, and the junction held 13 bases outside the gene matches. Germline lookup yields CDR1 WNHNN and CDR2 SYGVQD (reference sequence). The CDR3 coding sequence is TGCGCCCATGCTTCCCGGACAGGGGGTATCGAGCAGTACTTC. Translating gives CAHASRTGGIEQYF.

V and J are TRBV29-1 and TRBJ2-4; possibly TRBD1 for D (6 bases). Germline CDR1 SQVTM, CDR2 ANQGSEA. The V and J ends lost 4 bases and 7 bases respectively, with 11 bases between them. CDR3 length: 12 amino acids. CDR3 sequence reads: CSVAQGLNIQYF. The CDR3 DNA reads TGCAGCGTTGCCCAGGGGTTGAACATTCAGTACTTC. Variable domain in full (rest from reference TRBV29-1 and TRBJ2-4): SAVISQKPSRDICQRGTSLTIQCQVDSQVTMMFWYRQQPGQSLTLIATANQGSEATYESGFVIDKFPISRPNLTFSTLTVSNMSPEDSSIYLCSVAQGLNIQYFGAGTRLSVL.

As to this clone: This CDR3 is also generated by other DNA sequences in the sample. The chain employs TRBV27 and TRBJ2-7; D is possibly TRBD1 or TRBD2 (7 bases each). Deletions cut 7 bases from V and 6 bases from J, with 19 bases between. Germline V CDR1 and CDR2: MNHEY, SMNVEV (reference sequence). The CDR3 runs to 14 residues. The CDR3 nucleotides are TGTGCCAGCAACACCAGACAGGGAGGGGGCGAGCAGTACTTC. It translates to CASNTRQGGGEQYF.

The chain carries TRBV18 and TRBJ1-4; 7 bases map to TRBD1. Per germline, CDR1 KGHSH and CDR2 LQKENI. The CDR3 sequence is 15 residues long. The trim removed 6 bases at V and 3 bases at J, leaving 7 bases unmatched. In DNA, the CDR3 is TGTGCCAGCTCTCCAAGACAGGGACCTAATGAAAAACTGTTTTTT. Translating gives CASSPRQGPNEKLFF. Together with reference TRBV18 and TRBJ1-4, the CDR3 gives the full variable domain: NAGVMQNPRHLVRRRGQEARLRCSPMKGHSHVYWYRQLPEEGLKFMVYLQKENIIDESGMPKERFSAEFPKEGPSILRIQQVVRGDSAAYFCASSPRQGPNEKLFFGSGTQLSVL.

This clone has a handful of counts. V and J are TRBV5-8 and TRBJ2-7; the match to TRBD1 covers 7 bases. The ends lost 2 bases at V and 6 bases at J; junction bases unmatched: 8. The CDR3 length is 14 residues. CDR1 is SGHTS and CDR2 is YDEGEE in the germline V gene. The CDR3 DNA reads as TGTGCCAGCAGCTTCGACAGGGTAGGGGGCGAGCAGTACTTC. This translates into CASSFDRVGGEQYF. The full variable domain, with the rest looked up from reference TRBV5-8 and TRBJ2-7, is EAGVTQSPTHLIKTRGQQATLRCSPISGHTSVYWYQQALGLGLQFLLWYDEGEERNRGNFPPRFSGRQFPNYSSELNVNALELEDSALYLCASSFDRVGGEQYFGPGTRLTVT.

The V and J genes are TRBV19 and TRBJ2-2, with D maybe TRBD1 (6 bases). CDR3 length equals 16 residues. V lost 3 bases and J 4 bases, leaving 15 bases between the germline ends. From germline, CDR1 is LNHDA and CDR2 SQIVND (reference sequence). The CDR3 protein is CASSILTGQATGELFF. The CDR3, as DNA: TGTGCCAGTAGTATTTTGACAGGTCAGGCCACCGGGGAGCTGTTTTTT.

This chain links TRBV2 with TRBJ1-2; 8 bases are shared with TRBD1. Germline V CDR1 and CDR2: SNHLY, FYNNEI. This CDR3 region has 15 residues. The V and J ends lost 2 bases and 4 bases, in that order; junction bases with no gene match: 6. CDR3 sequence: CASSEWTGSSYGYTF. CDR3 DNA sequence: TGTGCCAGCAGTGAATGGACAGGGTCCTCCTATGGCTACACCTTC.

In DNA form, the CDR3 reads TGCGCCAGCAGCCCGAGCAAATCCTGGACAGGGGAGGGTTCACCCCTCCACTTT. This encodes CASSPSKSWTGEGSPLHF. The chain links TRBV4-1 to TRBJ1-6, with 9 bases aligning to TRBD1. The CDR3 consists of 18 residues. Germline V gene lookup returns CDR1 MGHRA and CDR2 YSYEKL. V was pared by 4 bases and J by 9 bases, with 16 bases of the junction left unmatched.

This rearrangement joins TRBV5-1 to TRBJ2-2; D not certain. The V end was cut by 2 bases, the J end by 1 base, with 9 bases between. This CDR3 spans 15 amino acids. CDR1 SGHRS and CDR2 YFSETQ come from the germline V gene. The CDR3 sequence: CASSLRTVNTGELFF. CDR3 DNA sequence: TGCGCCAGCAGCTTAAGAACAGTGAACACCGGGGAGCTGTTTTTT.

V usage is TRBV7-6 and J usage is TRBJ2-1, with D perhaps TRBD2 (6 bases). This CDR3 is built from 13 residues. V was pared by 4 bases and J by 4 bases, with 8 bases between. From germline, CDR1 is SGHVS and CDR2 FNYEAQ. The CDR3: CASSSSGYNEQFF. The CDR3 coding sequence is TGTGCCAGCAGCTCCAGCGGGTACAATGAGCAGTTCTTC.

J is TRBJ2-7 and V is TRBV19; D remains ambiguous. V gave up 4 bases and J gave up 4 bases, with 8 bases separating them. Germline loops: CDR1 LNHDA, CDR2 SQIVND (reference sequence). This CDR3 has 12 residues. As DNA, the CDR3 is TGTGCCAGTAGTAGCAGTGTTTACGAGCAGTACTTC. Translation gives CASSSSVYEQYF.

This clone was counted only a few times. J is TRBJ2-6 and V is TRBV5-4; a weak D match, TRBD1 (6 bases). V was trimmed by 4 bases and J by 1 base, leaving 15 bases between them. Germline CDR1 SGHNT, CDR2 YYREEE (reference sequence). This CDR3 is 17 amino acids long. CDR3 DNA: TGTGCCAGCAGCATGGACAGCACAAGATCTGGGGCCAACGTCCTGACTTTC. The encoded protein is CASSMDSTRSGANVLTF.

A word on this clone: Other DNA sequences in this specimen translate into the identical CDR3. The rearrangement uses TRBV5-6 and TRBJ2-1; 12 bases match TRBD2. Trimming took 4 bases from V and 8 from J; bases not matched to a gene: 10. This CDR3 is built from 16 residues. From germline, CDR1 is SGHDT and CDR2 YYEEEE. Written as DNA, the CDR3 is TGTGCCAGCAGCCAGATTCTAGCGGGGGGGCACGATGAGCAGTTCTTC. As protein: CASSQILAGGHDEQFF.

The CDR3 region is CASSIEGTGELFF. The DNA of the CDR3 is TGTGCCAGTAGTATAGAAGGGACCGGGGAGCTGTTTTTT. The chain carries TRBV19 and TRBJ2-2; D is ambiguous. CDR1 is LNHDA, CDR2 SQIVND, per germline (reference sequence). There are 13 residues in the CDR3. The germline V and J ends were trimmed by 0 bases and 5 bases, with 4 bases remaining between them.

This chain links TRBV7-6 with TRBJ2-3; D is unresolved. This CDR3 spans 12 amino acids. With 4 bases removed from V and 4 bases from J, the gap between germline ends came to 6 bases. CDR1 and CDR2 from the germline V gene are SGHVS and FNYEAQ. The CDR3 spells CASSSSSDTQYF. CDR3 nucleotide sequence: TGTGCCAGCAGCTCATCCTCAGATACGCAGTATTTT. Combining the CDR3 with reference TRBV7-6 and TRBJ2-3 gives the whole variable domain GAGVSQSPRYKVTKRGQDVALRCDPISGHVSLYWYRQALGQGPEFLTYFNYEAQQDKSGLPNDRFSAERPEGSISTLTIQRTEQRDSAMYRCASSSSSDTQYFGPGTRLTVL.

This clone was counted a single time. The chain employs TRBV10-1 and TRBJ1-4; D gene ambiguous. The CDR3 loop spans 13 amino acids. CDR1 is WNHNN and CDR2 is SYGVQD in the germline V gene (reference sequence). V shed 0 bases and J shed 10 bases, with 9 bases lying between them. In DNA form, the CDR3 reads TGCGCCAGCAGTGAGTCACCATCAGGAAAACTGTTTTTT. Translating it yields CASSESPSGKLFF.

The chain employs TRBV6-1 and TRBJ1-5, with 7 bases that match TRBD1. J lost 3 bases, V lost 5 bases, and 7 bases had no gene match. Germline CDR1 is MNHNS and CDR2 is SASEGT. The CDR3 spans 15 residues. CDR3 amino acids: CASSLRDSFNQPQHF. DNA of the CDR3: TGTGCCAGCAGTCTCCGGGACAGCTTCAATCAGCCCCAGCATTTT.

The J gene is TRBJ2-1, the V gene TRBV19; no clear D gene. CDR1 and CDR2 from the germline V gene are LNHDA and SQIVND (reference sequence). This CDR3 contains 12 residues. V was clipped by 6 bases and J by 4 bases, with 7 bases between them. CDR3 loop: CASSGPYNEQFF. The CDR3 DNA sequence: TGTGCCAGTAGCGGGCCATACAATGAGCAGTTCTTC. Together with reference TRBV19 and TRBJ2-1, the CDR3 gives the full variable domain: DGGITQSPKYLFRKEGQNVTLSCEQNLNHDAMYWYRQDPGQGLRLIYYSQIVNDFQKGDIAEGYSVSREKKESFPLTVTSAQKNPTAFYLCASSGPYNEQFFGPGTRLTVL.

The CDR3 spells CASSVAPSGGLQETQYF. The CDR3 region has the DNA TGTGCCAGCAGCGTAGCTCCTAGCGGGGGGCTCCAAGAGACCCAGTACTTC. This sequence joins TRBV9 and TRBJ2-5, with 11 bases aligning to TRBD2. The V gene's germline CDR1 is SGDLS and CDR2 YYNGEE. With V trimmed by 0 bases and J by 1 base, 5 bases remained unmatched. The CDR3 has 17 amino acids.

V is TRBV9 and J is TRBJ2-1, with 10 bases aligning to TRBD1. In germline, CDR1 is SGDLS, CDR2 YYNGEE. The length of the CDR3 is 15 residues. Unmatched junction bases numbered 5, after V lost 0 bases and J lost 8 bases. The CDR3 DNA reads as TGTGCCAGCAGCGTAGCGGGACAGGGGAGGGATGAGCAGTTCTTC. Its translation is CASSVAGQGRDEQFF.

The rearrangement links TRBV5-1 to TRBJ2-4; 10 bases are shared with TRBD1. Germline CDR1 SGHRS, CDR2 YFSETQ. V lost 0 bases and J lost 0; bases outside the gene matches: 12. This CDR3 region has 20 residues. In DNA, the CDR3 is TGCGCCAGCAGCTTGGATATTGGGACAGGGGCTCTCCCAGCCAAAAACATTCAGTACTTC. This codes for CASSLDIGTGALPAKNIQYF.

The V gene is TRBV28, the J gene TRBJ1-5; D is uncertain. Germline V CDR1 and CDR2: MDHEN, SYDVKM. This CDR3 has 14 amino acids. V lost 5 bases, J lost 7 bases, and 15 bases lay in between. The CDR3 loop reads CASSIGLAGQPQHF. CDR3 nucleotide sequence: TGTGCCAGCAGTATAGGGTTGGCAGGACAGCCCCAGCATTTT.

As to this clone: An end of the junction differs from the germline gene, which may be a read error. The rearrangement links TRBV9 to TRBJ2-2; 8 nucleotides agree with TRBD2. CDR3 length: 15 residues. Per the germline V gene, CDR1 is SGDLS and CDR2 is YYNGEE. For the CDR3, the DNA is TGTGCCAGCCGCGTATCCGGGGGGGCTTCCGGGGAGCTGTTTTTT. It encodes CASRVSGGASGELFF.

This clone was seen a few times. The chain uses TRBV9 and TRBJ1-5; no clear D gene. Germline V lookup: CDR1 SGDLS, CDR2 YYNGEE. V lost 0 bases, J lost 1 base, and 11 bases lay in between. The CDR3 sequence is 16 residues long. The CDR3 loop is CASSVDEGSSNQPQHF. CDR3 DNA: TGTGCCAGCAGCGTAGATGAGGGTTCAAGCAATCAGCCCCAGCATTTT.

This sequence joins TRBV6-1 and TRBJ1-6; tentative D call: TRBD1 (6 bases). Trimming removed 10 bases from V and 2 bases from J, with 15 bases in between. Germline assignment: CDR1 MNHNS and CDR2 SASEGT. The length of the CDR3 is 15 residues. CDR3 in amino acids: CATSGGAPYNSPLHF. The CDR3, as DNA: TGTGCCACCTCTGGGGGGGCCCCCTATAATTCACCCCTCCACTTT.